These 2 T cell receptor beta chains were sequenced from one sample in a study. Via MiXCR, TCRdb re-called the RT-PCR reads, giving one row per CDR3 protein. Here the sample spans fewer than 800,000 distinct CDR3 sequences, approximately 14% being singletons. What was sequenced was memory CD4+ T cells from blood. These receptors were obtained from a female donor in good health, serving as a healthy control.

This clonotype came up a few times. The V gene is TRBV20-1, the J gene TRBJ1-4, with D possibly matching TRBD1 (5 bases). V dropped 6 bases and J dropped 0 bases, with 11 bases sitting between them. Germline CDR1 DFQATT, CDR2 SNEGSKA (reference sequence). CDR3 size: 14 residues. CDR3 coding DNA: TGCAGTGCCCGATCGGACACAACTAATGAAAAACTGTTTTTT. Protein product: CSARSDTTNEKLFF.

This clonotype was found many times. V and J are TRBV6-5 and TRBJ2-3; 9 nucleotides agree with TRBD1. Germline CDR1 and CDR2: MNHEY and SVGAGI. The CDR3 runs 14 residues. J gave up 5 bases and V 5 bases, and 5 bases lay outside the gene matches. This CDR3 reads CASSIQGARDTQYF. The CDR3 bases are TGTGCCAGCAGTATACAGGGGGCGCGAGATACGCAGTATTTT.